These 32 T cell receptor beta chains were sequenced from one sample in a study of CXCR3-negative and CXCR3-positive naive CD8 T cells. Libraries of TRB cDNA were made by 5' RACE and carried UMIs. TCRdb reworked the 5' RACE reads into one entry per CDR3 protein, no DNA. The sample table includes 55,000 to 65,000 distinct CDR3 sequences. The sequenced sample was naive CXCR3- CD8+ T cells from blood. Subset of the sample: CD45RO-CCR7+CD27+CD95- naive CD8+ T cells lacking CXCR3 (TNR3-). These receptors all stem from a human donor in good health. Some clones in this sample may be carry-over from other donors' samples.

V and J are TRBV20-1 and TRBJ2-7; TCRdb's assignment of TRBD1 cannot be checked, as there is no DNA. The CDR3 sequence is 14 residues long. Germline V gene lookup returns CDR1 DFQATT and CDR2 SNEGSKA (reference sequence). The CDR3 spells CSARIDRAPYEQYF.

The chain couples TRBV2 to TRBJ2-1. Looked up from germline, CDR1 is SNHLY and CDR2 is FYNNEI. This CDR3 has 12 amino acids. The CDR3 sequence is CASSGSYNEQFF.

This chain uses TRBV28 with TRBJ1-5; TCRdb reports TRBD1, a call that lacks DNA to check it against. The CDR3 has 14 residues. The germline gives CDR1 MDHEN, CDR2 SYDVKM. Here the CDR3 reads CASRQGAGNQPQHF.

The rearrangement links TRBV7-2 to TRBJ2-5. CDR3 length equals 15 residues. CDR1 and CDR2 (germline): SGHTA, FQGNSA. The CDR3 region is CASSLSRGQAETQYF. The full variable domain, rest sourced from reference TRBV7-2 and TRBJ2-5, is GAGVSQSPSNKVTEKGKDVELRCDPISGHTALYWYRQSLGQGLEFLIYFQGNSAPDKSGLPSDRFSAERTGGSVSTLTIQRTQQEDSAVYLCASSLSRGQAETQYFGPGTRLLVL.

V gene TRBV12-3 or TRBV12-4 combines with J gene TRBJ2-7; TCRdb's assignment of TRBD2 cannot be checked, as there is no DNA. The CDR3 spans 14 residues. This CDR3 is CASSFFLGEGPEYF.

The CDR3 is CSGDTGNTEAFF. This chain connects TRBV29-1 to TRBJ1-1; TCRdb's D call of TRBD1 is untestable without DNA. Germline-derived CDR1 and CDR2 are SQVTM and ANQGSEA. The CDR3 is made up of 12 amino acids.

The chain couples TRBV28 to TRBJ2-3; there is no DNA to check the TCRdb D call of TRBD1. This CDR3 region has 20 residues. The germline V gene has CDR1 MDHEN and CDR2 SYDVKM. The CDR3 reads CASSYPTGTGRSGRMDTQYF.

The rearrangement joins TRBV28 to TRBJ2-2; no DNA is available, so the TRBD1 call from TCRdb remains unchecked. The CDR3 is 17 amino acids. CDR1 and CDR2 from the germline V gene are MDHEN and SYDVKM. The CDR3 reads CASTTHSGGGATGELFF.

V gene TRBV4-3 combines with J gene TRBJ1-2; the TCRdb call, TRBD1, lacks DNA for checking. CDR1 and CDR2 (germline): LGHNA, YSLEER. This CDR3 has 15 residues. The CDR3 is CASSQDRGGGYGYTF.

The CDR3 here is CASSLTPLAGGSTGELFF. The V and J genes are TRBV7-3 and TRBJ2-2; TCRdb returns TRBD2, unconfirmable since there is no DNA. The V gene's germline CDR1 is SGHTA and CDR2 FQGTGA. There are 18 residues in the CDR3.

This rearrangement joins TRBV6-5 to TRBJ2-5. Per the germline V gene, CDR1 is MNHEY and CDR2 is SVGAGI. The CDR3 is 11 residues long. CDR3 amino acids: CASSYQETQYF.

The rearrangement joins TRBV5-1 to TRBJ2-3; with no DNA, the TCRdb D assignment of TRBD1 cannot be verified. Germline V CDR1 and CDR2: SGHRS, YFSETQ. This CDR3 has 12 amino acids. This chain's CDR3 is CASSFSPDTQYF.

The V and J genes are TRBV2 and TRBJ2-7. The CDR3 loop spans 12 amino acids. Looked up from germline, CDR1 is SNHLY and CDR2 is FYNNEI. CDR3: CASREFGDEQYF.

The chain recombines TRBV20-1 with TRBJ2-5. This CDR3 comprises 12 residues. Germline V gene lookup returns CDR1 DFQATT and CDR2 SNEGSKA (reference sequence). The CDR3 sequence: CSAPLGLETQYF.

This rearrangement joins TRBV20-1 to TRBJ2-5; TCRdb's D gene call, TRBD1, goes unchecked for lack of DNA. The CDR3 is 14 amino acids. The germline CDR1 and CDR2 sequences are DFQATT and SNEGSKA (reference sequence). CDR3 sequence: CSASEGAFKETQYF.

The V gene is TRBV20-1, the J gene TRBJ2-7; TCRdb returns TRBD2, unconfirmable since there is no DNA. Germline CDR1 is DFQATT and CDR2 is SNEGSKA (reference sequence). This CDR3 is 15 amino acids long. CDR3 in amino acids: CSARDPGLEYYEQYF.

V and J are TRBV7-9 and TRBJ1-1. This CDR3 has 12 residues. In germline, CDR1 is SEHNR, CDR2 FQNEAQ (reference sequence). The CDR3 loop reads CAGSEGWTEAFF.

This chain links TRBV6-5 with TRBJ2-2; TCRdb calls TRBD1, which cannot be checked without DNA. The CDR3 is 15 residues long. The V gene's germline CDR1 is MNHEY and CDR2 SVGAGI. The CDR3 loop reads CASSYGGEPTGELFF.

The chain couples TRBV4-3 to TRBJ2-3; no DNA is available, so the TRBD1 call from TCRdb remains unchecked. The CDR3 has 18 residues. Germline V gene lookup returns CDR1 LGHNA and CDR2 YSLEER. The CDR3 loop is CASSQDPAGVLSTDTQYF.

The rearrangement links TRBV4-2 to TRBJ2-1; TCRdb gives TRBD2 as the D gene, but with no DNA this cannot be confirmed. The CDR3 covers 16 residues. Germline CDR1 and CDR2: LGHNA and YNFKEQ. CDR3 sequence: CASSPLLAGGPGEQFF.

The J gene is TRBJ2-2, the V gene TRBV7-7; TCRdb picks TRBD2, but there is no DNA to check that call. Germline CDR1 reads SSHAT; CDR2 reads FNYEAQ (reference sequence). This CDR3 is 16 amino acids long. CDR3 sequence: CASSLGPGGAAGELFF.

The chain combines TRBV7-6 with TRBJ2-7; TCRdb's D gene call, TRBD1, goes unchecked for lack of DNA. Looked up from germline, CDR1 is SGHVS and CDR2 is FNYEAQ. The CDR3 totals 14 residues. The CDR3 reads CASSSSDRTYEQYF.

The chain uses TRBV12-3 or TRBV12-4 and TRBJ2-1; TCRdb's assignment of TRBD2 cannot be checked, as there is no DNA. The length of the CDR3 is 18 residues. The CDR3 sequence is CASRMGLAGGSRYNEQFF.

This chain links TRBV7-3 with TRBJ2-7. The CDR3 runs 14 residues. Germline CDR1 SGHTA, CDR2 FQGTGA. The CDR3 loop is CASSKGSNSYEQYF.

This chain uses TRBV21-1 with TRBJ2-3; TCRdb selects TRBD2, and the lack of DNA leaves this call unchecked. TRBV21-1 is noted as a pseudogene. This CDR3 region has 20 residues. The CDR3 reads CASSKRSLARRDGYTDTQYF.

The chain has TRBV12-3 or TRBV12-4 and TRBJ2-1; absent DNA, TCRdb's TRBD1 call cannot be checked. There are 12 residues in the CDR3. CDR3 protein: CASRGTDVEQFF.

The chain joins TRBV20-1 to TRBJ2-5; TCRdb's D gene call, TRBD2, goes unchecked for lack of DNA. The CDR3 is 18 residues long. Germline CDR1 DFQATT, CDR2 SNEGSKA (reference sequence). This CDR3 reads CSARGLAGETGVQETQYF.

The gene calls are TRBV7-9 and TRBJ1-1; TCRdb outputs TRBD1, but without DNA this stays unchecked. Germline V gene lookup returns CDR1 SEHNR and CDR2 FQNEAQ (reference sequence). The CDR3 spans 12 residues. The CDR3 here is CASSFSGTEAFF.

This rearrangement joins TRBV11-3 to TRBJ2-5; the D call from TCRdb, TRBD2, cannot be confirmed without DNA. CDR1 and CDR2 (germline): SGHNT, YENEEA. The CDR3 totals 17 residues. The CDR3 sequence: CASSSYEEAPPGETQYF.

The chain joins TRBV5-1 to TRBJ2-7; the D call from TCRdb, TRBD1, cannot be confirmed without DNA. CDR1 is SGHRS and CDR2 is YFSETQ in the germline V gene. This CDR3 contains 12 residues. Here the CDR3 reads CASSFTPLEQYF. Combining the CDR3 with reference TRBV5-1 and TRBJ2-7 gives the whole variable domain KAGVTQTPRYLIKTRGQQVTLSCSPISGHRSVSWYQQTPGQGLQFLFEYFSETQRNKGNFPGRFSGRQFSNSRSEMNVSTLELGDSALYLCASSFTPLEQYFGPGTRLTVT.

The chain carries TRBV15 and TRBJ2-7. This CDR3 is 16 amino acids long. Germline-derived CDR1 and CDR2 are LNHNV and YYDKDF (reference sequence). Here the CDR3 reads CATSREKTGAFYEQYF.

Here the CDR3 reads CSALGGSSNQPQHF. V usage is TRBV20-1 and J usage is TRBJ1-5; with no DNA, the TCRdb D assignment of TRBD1 cannot be verified. CDR3 length equals 14 residues. The germline CDR1 and CDR2 sequences are DFQATT and SNEGSKA (reference sequence).